Sequencing of this T cell receptor (beta chain) was carried out in a study of T-cell reconstitution after alpha-beta-depleted transplantation in children. Unique molecular identifiers were incorporated when the TCRbeta library was constructed. Via MiXCR, TCRdb re-called the PCR reads, giving one row per CDR3 protein. The sample lists about 180,000 distinct CDR3 sequences, around 10% seen once, with about 13% in the top ten. The CDR3 sequence is 16 residues long. Losses at the gene ends were 2 bases for V and 5 bases for J; bases not matched to a gene: 4. The V gene's germline CDR1 is MNHNS and CDR2 SASEGT. This clonotype has ten or more counts.

The specimen was PBMCs, collected before TCRalphabeta/CD19-depleted stem cell transplant. The chain links TRBV6-1 to TRBJ2-1; 12 nucleotides line up with TRBD2. The clonotype comes from a boy younger than 10 with acute myeloid leukemia, due to receive a stem cell transplant. This CDR3 reads CASSESRTSGNNEQFF. The CDR3 DNA is TGTGCCAGCAGTGAATCCAGGACTAGCGGGAACAATGAGCAGTTCTTC.